The rows below give T cell receptor beta chains drawn from one sample of a study of graft-versus-host responses after intestinal transplantation. No antigen has been assigned to these receptors. Sequencing was performed with immunoSEQ multiplex PCR; in TCRdb, only in-frame clones are kept and a portion is missing. The table shows around 99,000 clones, with about 87% occurring only once. The sample was unstimulated CD4+ T cells sorted from spleen or lymph node cells, taken before transplant. The receptors originated from a human donor who was the organ donor for an intestinal transplant. The conserved cysteine and the conserved F or W are not part of the CDR3 here.

v_call	j_call	cdr3_aa
TRBV19	-	ASSMGYEQY
TRBV11-2	TRBJ2-7	ASSSDRGGSYEQY
TRBV2	TRBJ2-1	ASSRLAGGYEQF
TRBV6-5	TRBJ1-2	ASKKTANYGYT
TRBV5-1	TRBJ2-5	ASTRGTSGRSETQY
TRBV6-5	TRBJ1-2	ASSGGGGYT
TRBV2	TRBJ2-7	ASMEGTEDYEQY
TRBV11-2	TRBJ2-3	ASSPGLAVDTQY
TRBV6-1	TRBJ1-1	ASWGNTEAF
TRBV10-3	TRBJ1-3	AICGEGLTGNTIY
TRBV5-1	TRBJ1-6	ASSSGLRDAYSPLH
TRBV6-4	TRBJ1-5	ASIGVPPDQPQH
TRBV5-6	TRBJ2-2	ASRLTSGVNTGELF
TRBV2	TRBJ2-7	ASRREGNNEQY
TRBV6-5	TRBJ1-2	ASSPWTGDDGYT
TRBV6-1	TRBJ1-5	ASSENGLNQPQH
TRBV9	TRBJ2-1	ASSQGTLYNEQF
TRBV7-9	TRBJ2-3	ASSSQGSTDTQY
TRBV5-1	TRBJ1-2	ASSFNRVEGYT
TRBV6-1	TRBJ1-5	ASSEAIRGGPNQPQH
TRBV7-2	TRBJ2-3	ASSSYSTSTDTQY
TRBV6-5	TRBJ2-7	ASSYPDGGEQY
TRBV6-6	TRBJ1-5	ASRGVYSNQPQH
TRBV6-6	TRBJ1-5	ASSYGDRGNNQPQH
TRBV18	TRBJ2-7	ASSPPGRGTHEQY
TRBV4-2	TRBJ1-1	ASSQEGRNLEAF
TRBV11-3	TRBJ2-7	ASSFSYEQY
TRBV2	TRBJ2-5	ASSSRAGGSLRETQY
TRBV5-1	TRBJ2-3	ASSWAGVTDTQY
TRBV7-9	TRBJ1-2	ALTGDYGYT
TRBV29-1	TRBJ1-3	SVAGTVGNTIY
TRBV5-4	TRBJ1-4	ASSLENSEKLF
TRBV6-5	TRBJ1-6	ASSYSWTGNSPLH
TRBV9	TRBJ1-2	ASSVGVTGVGYT
TRBV6-5	TRBJ2-7	ASRRTVDPYEQY
TRBV9	TRBJ2-7	ASSVVGSSYEQY
TRBV9	TRBJ2-7	ASSVGSGPYEQY
TRBV7-2	TRBJ2-1	ASSLALLREGRNEQF
TRBV6-5	TRBJ2-5	ASSGGLAGETQY
TRBV25-1	TRBJ1-3	ASSEYSGNTIY
TRBV6-6	TRBJ1-6	ASRQGRSSPLH
TRBV9	TRBJ2-1	ASSVGPGTGVGNEQF